The clone carrying this T cell receptor beta chain occurred many times. The entry originates in a study of patients and donors after allogeneic stem cell transplantation. The CDR3 totals 12 residues. In germline, CDR1 is SEHNR, CDR2 FQNEAQ (reference sequence). Trimming took off 5 bases at V and 4 bases at J, with 7 bases between the two ends. One entry per CDR3 protein, called by TCRdb with MiXCR from the RT-PCR reads. The table shows some 10,000 distinct CDR3 sequences, with almost 4% occurring only once. Material for sequencing was blood, either unsorted or a sorted T cell fraction (not recorded which). The clonotype originates from a human donor who was either an allogeneic HSCT recipient or a stem cell or donor lymphocyte infusion donor (not recorded which). It is not recorded whose cells these are; they may come from a transplant donor. This chain joins TRBV7-9 and TRBJ2-3, with unresolved D. The CDR3 loop reads CASSVLPDTQYF. In nucleotides, the CDR3 is TGTGCCAGCAGCGTCCTCCCAGATACGCAGTATTTT.